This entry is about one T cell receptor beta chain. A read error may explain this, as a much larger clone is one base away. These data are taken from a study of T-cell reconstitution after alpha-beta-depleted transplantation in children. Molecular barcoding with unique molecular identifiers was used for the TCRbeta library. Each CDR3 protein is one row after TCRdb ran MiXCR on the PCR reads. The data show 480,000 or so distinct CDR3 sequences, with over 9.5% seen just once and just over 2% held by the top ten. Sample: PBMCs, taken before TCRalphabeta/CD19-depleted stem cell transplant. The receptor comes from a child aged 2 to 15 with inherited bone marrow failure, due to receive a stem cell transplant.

CDR3 coding DNA: TGCGCCAGCAGCGGAACGACAGGGCCGTCCTACGAGCAGTACTTC. This encodes CASSGTTGPSYEQYF. This chain connects TRBV5-1 to TRBJ2-7; 7 positions agree with TRBD1. CDR1 and CDR2 from the germline V gene are SGHRS and YFSETQ. The length of the CDR3 is 15 residues. J lost 1 base, V lost 4 bases, and 8 bases had no gene match.